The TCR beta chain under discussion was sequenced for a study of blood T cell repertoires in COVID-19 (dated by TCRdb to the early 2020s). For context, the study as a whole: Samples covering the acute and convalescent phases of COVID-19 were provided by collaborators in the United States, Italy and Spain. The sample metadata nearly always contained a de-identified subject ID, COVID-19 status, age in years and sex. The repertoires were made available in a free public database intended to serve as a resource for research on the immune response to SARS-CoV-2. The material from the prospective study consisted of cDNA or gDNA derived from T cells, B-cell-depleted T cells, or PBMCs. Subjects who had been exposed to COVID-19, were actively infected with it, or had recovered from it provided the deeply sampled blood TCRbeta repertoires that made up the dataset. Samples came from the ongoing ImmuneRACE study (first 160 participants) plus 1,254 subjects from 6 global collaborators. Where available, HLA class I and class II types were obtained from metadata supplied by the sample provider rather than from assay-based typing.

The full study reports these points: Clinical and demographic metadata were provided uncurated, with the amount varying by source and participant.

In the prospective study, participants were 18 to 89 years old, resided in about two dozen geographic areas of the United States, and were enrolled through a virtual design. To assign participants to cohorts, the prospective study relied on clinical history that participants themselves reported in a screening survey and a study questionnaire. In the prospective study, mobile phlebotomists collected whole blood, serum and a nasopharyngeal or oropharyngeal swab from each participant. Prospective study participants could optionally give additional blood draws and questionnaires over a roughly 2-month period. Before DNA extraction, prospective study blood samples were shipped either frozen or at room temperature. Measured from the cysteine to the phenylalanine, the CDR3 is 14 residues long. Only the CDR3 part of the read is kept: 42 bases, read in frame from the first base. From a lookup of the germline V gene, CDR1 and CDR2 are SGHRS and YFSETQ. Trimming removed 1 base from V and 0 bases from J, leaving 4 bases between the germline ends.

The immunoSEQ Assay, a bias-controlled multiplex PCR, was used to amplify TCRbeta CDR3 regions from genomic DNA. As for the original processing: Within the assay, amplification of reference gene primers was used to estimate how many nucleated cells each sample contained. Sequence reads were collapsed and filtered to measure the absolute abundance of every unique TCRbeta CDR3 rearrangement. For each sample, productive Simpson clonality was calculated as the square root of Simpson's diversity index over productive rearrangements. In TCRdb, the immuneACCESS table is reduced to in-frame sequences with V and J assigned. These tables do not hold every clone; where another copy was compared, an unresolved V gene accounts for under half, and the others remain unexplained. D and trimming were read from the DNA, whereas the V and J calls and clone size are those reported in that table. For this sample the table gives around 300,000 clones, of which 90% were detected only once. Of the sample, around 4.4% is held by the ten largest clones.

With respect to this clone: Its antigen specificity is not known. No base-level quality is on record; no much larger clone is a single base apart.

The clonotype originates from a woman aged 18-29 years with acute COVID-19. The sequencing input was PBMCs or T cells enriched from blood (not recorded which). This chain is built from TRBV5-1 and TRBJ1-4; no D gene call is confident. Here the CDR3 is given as CASSLLATNEKLFF. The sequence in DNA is TGCGCCAGCAGCTTGCTTGCAACTAATGAAAAACTGTTTTTT.